The 30 T cell receptor beta chains reported below all come from one sample, sequenced in a study of shared clonotypes between healthy human individuals. Naive CD8 cells comprised CD45RO-negative, CCR7-positively selected cells, excluding terminally differentiated effector memory CD45RA+ cells. Measured with immunoSEQ multiplex PCR; TCRdb has only the in-frame clones, and not every one. In the table there are about 2.1 million clones, about 92% of which are singletons. The material sequenced was naive CD8+ T cells from PBMCs. These receptors were taken from a man younger than 35 in good health. Some clones in this sample may be carry-over from other donors' samples.

The gene calls are TRBV4-1 and TRBJ2-1; TRBD2 might be the D (6 bases). Trimming shortened V by 4 bases and J by 4 bases, and 20 bases separated the two germline ends. CDR1 is MGHRA and CDR2 is YSYEKL in the germline V gene. The CDR3 totals 17 residues. The CDR3 coding sequence is TGCGCCAGCAGCCCAGTCGGGCTAGCGAGCACTTACAATGAGCAGTTCTTC. Translated, it gives CASSPVGLASTYNEQFF.

The chain employs TRBV11-2 and TRBJ2-1, with no clear D. Deletions cut 3 bases from V and 8 bases from J, with 17 bases between. The germline V gene encodes CDR1 SGHAT and CDR2 FQNNGV. The CDR3 runs to 15 residues. The CDR3 DNA is TGTGCCAGCAGCTTCGGCCCCGATTTTAACTATGAGCAGTTCTTC. Translating it yields CASSFGPDFNYEQFF.

V is TRBV13 and J is TRBJ2-2; 9 positions agree with TRBD2. The germline gives CDR1 PRHDT, CDR2 FYEKMQ (reference sequence). V shed 4 bases, J shed 3 bases, and the junction held 6 bases outside the gene matches. CDR3 length: 16 residues. CDR3 sequence: CASSSRTSVDTGELFF. DNA of the CDR3: TGTGCCAGCAGCTCCCGGACTAGCGTGGACACCGGGGAGCTGTTTTTT.

This chain connects TRBV7-9 to TRBJ1-2, with D maybe TRBD1 (5 bases). The germline V gene encodes CDR1 SEHNR and CDR2 FQNEAQ (reference sequence). Trimming stripped 7 bases from V and 5 bases from J, with 17 bases between. This CDR3 has 14 amino acids. The CDR3 nucleotides are TGTGCCAGCACGCACGGGGACCGAACGTATGGCTACACCTTC. It yields the protein CASTHGDRTYGYTF.

CDR3 in DNA: TGTGCCAGCAGCCAAGGCCGGGACAGCCCGGGCTACGAGCAGTACTTC. This gives the protein CASSQGRDSPGYEQYF. The chain combines TRBV4-2 with TRBJ2-7; 7 nucleotides match TRBD1. J was trimmed by 3 bases and V by 1 base; bases with no gene match: 9. Germline CDR1 and CDR2: LGHNA and YNFKEQ. The CDR3 runs 16 residues.

V gene TRBV4-1 combines with J gene TRBJ1-5; D unresolved. The V end lost 0 bases, the J end lost 4 bases, and 16 bases lay between the germline ends. The CDR3 has 17 amino acids. From germline, CDR1 is MGHRA and CDR2 YSYEKL. This chain's CDR3 is CASSQEMTEQTNQPQHF. DNA for the CDR3: TGCGCCAGCAGCCAAGAAATGACCGAACAGACGAATCAGCCCCAGCATTTT.

The chain recombines TRBV11-2 with TRBJ2-3, with a tentative D call TRBD2 (5 bases). This CDR3 region has 13 residues. Trimming took off 7 bases at V and 6 bases at J, with 14 bases between the two ends. CDR1 and CDR2 from the germline V gene are SGHAT and FQNNGV. In nucleotides, the CDR3 is TGTGCCAGCAACTCATTAACGGGGGATACGCAGTATTTT. It encodes CASNSLTGDTQYF.

This sequence joins TRBV27 and TRBJ1-2; D ambiguous. V shed 2 bases and J shed 4 bases, with 11 bases lying between them. Germline loops: CDR1 MNHEY, CDR2 SMNVEV (reference sequence). This CDR3 spans 14 amino acids. The DNA of the CDR3 is TGTGCCAGCAGTTTAGTCCCCGCGGCCTATGGCTACACCTTC. Translated, it gives CASSLVPAAYGYTF.

CDR3: CASSPLWTSREFEQFF. Written as DNA, the CDR3 is TGTGCCAGCAGCCCATTGTGGACTAGCAGGGAGTTTGAGCAGTTCTTC. This chain joins TRBV5-4 and TRBJ2-1, with 8 bases identical to TRBD2. The CDR3 covers 16 residues. Per germline, CDR1 SGHNT and CDR2 YYREEE (reference sequence). With V trimmed by 4 bases and J by 9 bases, 15 bases remained unmatched.

This clone was recorded only once. The rearrangement joins TRBV30 to TRBJ1-5; D remains ambiguous. Germline V gene lookup returns CDR1 GTSNPN and CDR2 SVGIG (reference sequence). V shed 0 bases and J shed 0 bases, with 18 bases lying between them. The CDR3 length is 18 residues. CDR3 nucleotide sequence: TGTGCCTGGAGTGTACTAGTAACAGATCCTTATAGCAATCAGCCCCAGCATTTT. Translating gives CAWSVLVTDPYSNQPQHF.

With regard to this clone: The identical CDR3 is also encoded by other nucleotide sequences in the sample. The rearrangement links TRBV27 to TRBJ1-5; tentatively, D is TRBD1 (6 bases). Trimming shortened V by 2 bases and J by 1 base, and 6 bases separated the two germline ends. Germline CDR1 MNHEY, CDR2 SMNVEV (reference sequence). The CDR3 consists of 14 residues. The CDR3 nucleotides read TGTGCCAGCAGTTTACAGGGGAGCAATCAGCCCCAGCATTTT. Its protein is CASSLQGSNQPQHF.

This chain links TRBV7-2 with TRBJ2-1; D remains unclear. Germline V gene sequence: CDR1 SGHTA, CDR2 FQGNSA. The CDR3 consists of 19 residues. Trimming cost V 5 bases and J 0 bases, with 23 bases left between them. The CDR3 region has the DNA TGTGCCAGCAGCCCATTGGGATTAGGGCTCACCCACTCCTACAATGAGCAGTTCTTC. It specifies CASSPLGLGLTHSYNEQFF.

V and J are TRBV5-1 and TRBJ2-1; no clear D. Between the trimmed V and J ends, which lost 1 base and 7 bases, there was a span of 12 bases. The CDR3 is 14 residues long. Germline-derived CDR1 and CDR2 are SGHRS and YFSETQ. CDR3 in DNA: TGCGCCAGCAGCTTGTTTGTCCCAGGAAATGAGCAGTTCTTC. Translating gives CASSLFVPGNEQFF.

The chain couples TRBV28 to TRBJ2-2, with no clear D. Trimming removed 3 bases at V and 4 bases at J, with 18 bases between. CDR3 length: 17 residues. Per the germline V gene, CDR1 is MDHEN and CDR2 is SYDVKM. The CDR3 loop reads CASSFPSSRPVTGELFF. The CDR3 coding sequence is TGTGCCAGCAGTTTCCCCAGCTCAAGACCAGTCACCGGGGAGCTGTTTTTT.

In DNA, the CDR3 is TGTGCCAGCAGCCGCGGGAGAACAGATACGCAGTATTTT. Protein sequence: CASSRGRTDTQYF. The V gene is TRBV6-5, the J gene TRBJ2-3, with 7 bases matching TRBD2. Germline lookup yields CDR1 MNHEY and CDR2 SVGAGI. The CDR3 is 13 amino acids. The V and J ends lost 6 bases and 3 bases, in that order; junction bases with no gene match: 3.

With regard to this clone: Distinct nucleotide sequences in the sample also encode this CDR3. The V call is TRBV7-9, the J call TRBJ2-7; 7 positions agree with TRBD2. The CDR3 extends over 14 amino acids. Germline V lookup: CDR1 SEHNR, CDR2 FQNEAQ (reference sequence). Trimming cost V 4 bases and J 2 bases; bases outside gene matches: 5. CDR3 DNA: TGTGCCAGCAGCTCCCCTCGGGGGGCCTACGAGCAGTACTTC. Translated: CASSSPRGAYEQYF.

The chain links TRBV4-3 to TRBJ2-7, with D possibly matching TRBD1 (6 bases). Germline assignment: CDR1 LGHNA and CDR2 YSLEER. The ends were cut back, 1 base at V and 2 bases at J, with 21 bases in the middle. The CDR3 contains 18 residues. The CDR3 nucleotides read TGCGCCAGCAGCCAAGGGTCTTGGCTACAAGGGGGAACCTACGAGCAGTACTTC. Translation: CASSQGSWLQGGTYEQYF.

V is TRBV13 and J is TRBJ2-7, with 9 bases fitting TRBD1. There are 16 residues in the CDR3. Germline CDR1 is PRHDT and CDR2 is FYEKMQ (reference sequence). Losses at the gene ends were 0 bases for V and 1 base for J; bases not matched to a gene: 4. CDR3 DNA sequence: TGTGCCAGCAGCTTAGGCGGACAGGGGCTTTCCTACGAGCAGTACTTC. The encoded protein is CASSLGGQGLSYEQYF.

The chain links TRBV7-8 to TRBJ1-2; perhaps TRBD1 as D (5 bases). V shed 1 base and J shed 8 bases, with 17 bases lying between them. Per the germline V gene, CDR1 is SGHVS and CDR2 is FQNEAQ. CDR3 size: 15 residues. CDR3 nucleotides: TGTGCCAGCAGCTTAGTTTTAGCAGGGACTGGAGGCTACACCTTC. Translated, it gives CASSLVLAGTGGYTF.

About this clone itself: This sample includes further DNA sequences coding for the same CDR3. This sequence joins TRBV27 and TRBJ2-1; 7 bases line up with TRBD2. Germline CDR1 and CDR2: MNHEY and SMNVEV (reference sequence). The V segment lost 2 bases and the J segment 3 bases; nucleotides outside the gene matches: 4. The CDR3 is 15 amino acids. CDR3 in DNA: TGTGCCAGCAGTTTAGGGGCTAGCGGCTACAATGAGCAGTTCTTC. This gives the protein CASSLGASGYNEQFF.

CDR3 amino acids: CASSSMGTSGNEQFF. CDR3 nucleotide sequence: TGTGCCAGCAGCTCAATGGGGACTAGCGGCAATGAGCAGTTCTTC. V and J are TRBV7-3 and TRBJ2-1; TRBD2 matches 11 bases. Germline CDR1 SGHTA, CDR2 FQGTGA. The V and J ends lost 4 bases and 6 bases, in that order; junction bases with no gene match: 5. The length of the CDR3 is 15 residues.

V and J are TRBV28 and TRBJ2-5; no definite D call. Germline CDR1 reads MDHEN; CDR2 reads SYDVKM. Trimming shortened V by 5 bases and J by 5 bases, and 18 bases separated the two germline ends. The CDR3 runs 15 residues. CDR3 bases: TGTGCCAGCAGTCCCCCTCGGACCGTTCAGGAGACCCAGTACTTC. It yields the protein CASSPPRTVQETQYF.

The V gene is TRBV27, the J gene TRBJ2-7, with 14 bases matching TRBD2. Per germline, CDR1 MNHEY and CDR2 SMNVEV (reference sequence). The CDR3 totals 18 residues. Losses at the gene ends were 0 bases for V and 2 bases for J; bases not matched to a gene: 6. The CDR3: CASSLSGGLAGVAYEQYF. CDR3 bases: TGTGCCAGCAGTTTATCGGGGGGACTAGCGGGAGTGGCCTACGAGCAGTACTTC.

In the case of this clone: Within the sample, other DNA sequences also encode this same CDR3. The genes are TRBV25-1 and TRBJ2-7; perhaps TRBD2 as D (5 bases). This CDR3 spans 13 amino acids. Germline-derived CDR1 and CDR2 are MGHDK and SYGVNS. V was shortened by 1 base and J by 4 bases, with 8 bases between the two germline ends. CDR3 amino acids: CASSESGFYEQYF. For the CDR3, the DNA is TGTGCCAGCAGTGAATCGGGGTTTTACGAGCAGTACTTC.

Worth noting for this clone: Other nucleotide sequences from this sample produce the same CDR3. The J gene is TRBJ2-7, the V gene TRBV28; 8 nucleotides agree with TRBD1. The junction had 1 base not matched to a gene; V was cut back by 3 bases and J by 0 bases. The CDR3 length is 14 residues. CDR1 is MDHEN, CDR2 SYDVKM, per germline. In DNA, the CDR3 is TGTGCCAGCAGTTTGACAGGGGCCTCCTACGAGCAGTACTTC. Protein product: CASSLTGASYEQYF.

To note about this clone: This specimen includes other DNA sequences encoding the same CDR3. This chain connects TRBV27 to TRBJ1-2, with 7 bases lining up with TRBD1. The germline CDR1 and CDR2 sequences are MNHEY and SMNVEV (reference sequence). With V trimmed by 3 bases and J by 7 bases, 8 bases remained unmatched. This CDR3 region has 14 residues. CDR3 amino acids: CASSLSEGARGYTF. As DNA, the CDR3 is TGTGCCAGCAGTTTGAGCGAGGGGGCGCGTGGCTACACCTTC.

This chain joins TRBV19 and TRBJ2-1; the match to TRBD2 covers 8 bases. Unmatched junction bases numbered 6, after V lost 1 base and J lost 10 bases. Per the germline V gene, CDR1 is LNHDA and CDR2 is SQIVND (reference sequence). This CDR3 is built from 14 residues. The CDR3 sequence is CASSIAGGPGEQFF. In DNA, the CDR3 is TGTGCCAGTAGTATAGCGGGAGGGCCAGGGGAGCAGTTCTTC.

In regard to this clone: Other DNA sequences within the sample encode an identical CDR3. The J gene is TRBJ2-1, the V gene TRBV27, with D perhaps given as TRBD1 or TRBD2 (5 bases each). V gave up 6 bases and J gave up 0 bases, with 12 bases separating them. The CDR3 contains 15 residues. Germline lookup yields CDR1 MNHEY and CDR2 SMNVEV (reference sequence). The DNA for the CDR3 is TGTGCCAGCAGCCCAGGGACCAGCTCCTACAATGAGCAGTTCTTC. It yields the protein CASSPGTSSYNEQFF.

This clone was seen once. V and J are TRBV28 and TRBJ2-1; tentative D call: TRBD1 (6 bases). CDR3 length equals 15 residues. Trimming cost V 5 bases and J 7 bases, with 18 bases left between them. CDR1 is MDHEN, CDR2 SYDVKM, per germline. The CDR3 loop reads CASSLLLVTGNEQFF. CDR3 in DNA: TGTGCCAGCAGTCTCCTCTTAGTCACAGGGAATGAGCAGTTCTTC.

The chain recombines TRBV28 with TRBJ2-7; 10 nucleotides match TRBD2. V shed 5 bases, J shed 0 bases, and the junction held 7 bases outside the gene matches. The CDR3 has 16 amino acids. The germline V gene encodes CDR1 MDHEN and CDR2 SYDVKM. CDR3 in amino acids: CASSQARTSGSYEQYF. The CDR3 bases are TGTGCCAGCAGTCAAGCCAGGACTAGCGGCTCCTACGAGCAGTACTTC.